This T cell receptor beta chain emerged from a study of cytomegalovirus exposure and HLA in healthy donors. PCR involved 60 Vbeta and 13 Jbeta primers. Method: immunoSEQ multiplex PCR; TCRdb's copy keeps in-frame clones and lacks some. The repertoire holds around 150,000 clones, with over 50% as singletons. This CDR3 comprises 14 residues. The germline gives CDR1 MNHEY, CDR2 SVGAGI. With 6 bases clipped from V and 4 bases from J, the junction kept 7 bases outside the gene matches. The chain employs TRBV6-5 and TRBJ1-1, with 8 bases aligning to TRBD1. The receptor's source is a human donor in good health. The specimen sequenced was PBMCs. The DNA for the CDR3 is TGTGCCAGCAGGAAGACAGGGGTGCGCACTGAAGCTTTCTTT. Translating it yields CASRKTGVRTEAFF.